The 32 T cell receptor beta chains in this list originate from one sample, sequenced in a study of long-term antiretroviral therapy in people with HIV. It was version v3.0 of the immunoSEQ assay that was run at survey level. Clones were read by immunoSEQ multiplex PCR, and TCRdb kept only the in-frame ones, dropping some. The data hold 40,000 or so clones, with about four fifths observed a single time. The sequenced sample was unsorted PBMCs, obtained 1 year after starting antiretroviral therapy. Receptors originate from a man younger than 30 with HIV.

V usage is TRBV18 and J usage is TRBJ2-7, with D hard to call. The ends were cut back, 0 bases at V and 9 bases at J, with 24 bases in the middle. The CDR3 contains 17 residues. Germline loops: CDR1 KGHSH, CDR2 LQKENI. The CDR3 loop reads CASSPPGKSVALGRQYF. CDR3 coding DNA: TGTGCCAGCTCACCACCGGGGAAATCGGTAGCTCTAGGTCGGCAGTACTTC.

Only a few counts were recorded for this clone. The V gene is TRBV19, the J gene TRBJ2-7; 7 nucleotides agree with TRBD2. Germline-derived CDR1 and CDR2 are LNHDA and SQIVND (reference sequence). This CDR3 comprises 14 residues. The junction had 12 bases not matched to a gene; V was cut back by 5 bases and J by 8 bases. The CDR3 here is CASSPSGRTEKQYF. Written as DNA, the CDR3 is TGTGCCAGTAGTCCCTCCGGGAGGACTGAGAAGCAGTACTTC.

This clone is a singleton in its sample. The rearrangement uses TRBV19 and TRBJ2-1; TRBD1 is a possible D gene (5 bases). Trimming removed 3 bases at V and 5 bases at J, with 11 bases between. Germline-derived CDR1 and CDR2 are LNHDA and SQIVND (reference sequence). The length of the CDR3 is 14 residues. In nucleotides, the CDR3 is TGTGCCAGTAGTATCTGGGGCGAGAACAATGAGCAGTTCTTC. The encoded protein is CASSIWGENNEQFF.

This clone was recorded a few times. CDR3 DNA: TGTGCCAGCAGTCTAGCGGGAGTACGGTACGAGCAGTACTTC. This gives the protein CASSLAGVRYEQYF. J is TRBJ2-7 and V is TRBV5-4; 10 nucleotides match TRBD2. Unmatched junction bases numbered 6, after V lost 5 bases and J lost 4 bases. In germline, CDR1 is SGHNT, CDR2 YYREEE (reference sequence). The length of the CDR3 is 14 residues.

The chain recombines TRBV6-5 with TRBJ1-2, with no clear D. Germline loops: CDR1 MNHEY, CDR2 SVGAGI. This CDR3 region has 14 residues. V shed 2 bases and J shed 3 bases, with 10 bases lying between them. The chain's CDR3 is CASSYAAGDYGYTF. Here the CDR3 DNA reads TGTGCCAGCAGTTACGCCGCGGGCGACTATGGCTACACCTTC.

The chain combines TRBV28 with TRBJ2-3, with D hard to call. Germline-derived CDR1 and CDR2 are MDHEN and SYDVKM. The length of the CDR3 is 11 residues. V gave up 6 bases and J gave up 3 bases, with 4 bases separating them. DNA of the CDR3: TGTGCCAGCAGAGAGACAGATACGCAGTATTTT. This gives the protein CASRETDTQYF.

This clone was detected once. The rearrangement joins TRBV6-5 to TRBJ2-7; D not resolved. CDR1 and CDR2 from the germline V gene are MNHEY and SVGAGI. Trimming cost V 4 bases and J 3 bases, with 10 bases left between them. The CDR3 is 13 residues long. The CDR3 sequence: CASSSPKNYEQYF. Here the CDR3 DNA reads TGTGCCAGCAGTTCGCCAAAGAACTACGAGCAGTACTTC.

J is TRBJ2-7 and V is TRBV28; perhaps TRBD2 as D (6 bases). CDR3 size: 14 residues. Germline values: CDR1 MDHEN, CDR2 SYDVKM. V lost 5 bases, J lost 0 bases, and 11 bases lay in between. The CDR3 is CASSMGLLSYEQYF. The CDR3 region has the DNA TGTGCCAGCAGTATGGGACTTCTCTCCTACGAGCAGTACTTC.

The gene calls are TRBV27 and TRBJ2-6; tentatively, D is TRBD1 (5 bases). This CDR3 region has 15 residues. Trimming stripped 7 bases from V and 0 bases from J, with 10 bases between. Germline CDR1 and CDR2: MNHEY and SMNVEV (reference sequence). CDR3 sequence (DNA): TGTGCCAGCATGGGGCCGTTCTCTGGGGCCAACGTCCTGACTTTC. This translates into CASMGPFSGANVLTF.

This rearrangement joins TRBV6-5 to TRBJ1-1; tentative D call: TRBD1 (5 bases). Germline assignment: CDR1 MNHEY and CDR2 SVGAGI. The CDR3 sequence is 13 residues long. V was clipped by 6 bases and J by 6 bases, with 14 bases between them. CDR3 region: CASRPQGGPEAFF. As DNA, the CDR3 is TGTGCCAGCAGACCGCAGGGTGGCCCTGAAGCTTTCTTT.

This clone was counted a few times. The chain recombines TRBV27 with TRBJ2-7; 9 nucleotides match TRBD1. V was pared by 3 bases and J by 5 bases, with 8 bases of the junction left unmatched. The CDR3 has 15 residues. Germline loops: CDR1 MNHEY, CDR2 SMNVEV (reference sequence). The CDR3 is CASSFPGTGLNEQYF. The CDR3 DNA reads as TGTGCCAGCAGTTTCCCGGGGACAGGGCTCAACGAGCAGTACTTC.

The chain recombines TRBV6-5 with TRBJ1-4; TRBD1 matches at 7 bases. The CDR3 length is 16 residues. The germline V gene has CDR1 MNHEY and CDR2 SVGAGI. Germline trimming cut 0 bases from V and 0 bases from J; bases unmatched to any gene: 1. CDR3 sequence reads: CASSYSTGATNEKLFF. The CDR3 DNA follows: TGTGCCAGCAGTTACTCTACAGGGGCAACTAATGAAAAACTGTTTTTT.

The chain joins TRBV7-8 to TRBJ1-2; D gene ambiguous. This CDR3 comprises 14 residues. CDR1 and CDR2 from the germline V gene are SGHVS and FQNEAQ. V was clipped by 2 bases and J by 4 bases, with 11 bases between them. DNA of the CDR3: TGTGCCAGCAGCTTACTCGCAGAAGGCTATGGCTACACCTTC. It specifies CASSLLAEGYGYTF.

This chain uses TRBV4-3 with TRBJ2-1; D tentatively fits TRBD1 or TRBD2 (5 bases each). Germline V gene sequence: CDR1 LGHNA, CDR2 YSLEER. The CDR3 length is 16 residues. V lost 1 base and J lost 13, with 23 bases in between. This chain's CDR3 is CASSQGGFGAFIPQFF. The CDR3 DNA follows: TGCGCCAGCAGCCAAGGTGGCTTCGGGGCCTTTATTCCTCAGTTCTTC.

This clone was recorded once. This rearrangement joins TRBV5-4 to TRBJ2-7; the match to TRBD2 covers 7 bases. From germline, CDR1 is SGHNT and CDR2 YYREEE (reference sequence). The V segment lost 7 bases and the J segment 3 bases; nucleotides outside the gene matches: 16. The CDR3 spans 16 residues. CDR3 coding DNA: TGTGCCAGCGGGGAAGGCGAGACTAGCTTTCTCTACGAGCAGTACTTC. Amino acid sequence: CASGEGETSFLYEQYF. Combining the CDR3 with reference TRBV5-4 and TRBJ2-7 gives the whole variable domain ETGVTQSPTHLIKTRGQQVTLRCSSQSGHNTVSWYQQALGQGPQFIFQYYREEENGRGNFPPRFSGLQFPNYSSELNVNALELDDSALYLCASGEGETSFLYEQYFGPGTRLTVT.

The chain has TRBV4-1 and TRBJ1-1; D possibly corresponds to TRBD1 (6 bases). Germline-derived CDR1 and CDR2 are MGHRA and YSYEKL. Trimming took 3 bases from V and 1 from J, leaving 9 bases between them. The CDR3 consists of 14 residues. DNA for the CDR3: TGCGCCAGCAGCCACCAGGGGTCGAACACTGAAGCTTTCTTT. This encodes CASSHQGSNTEAFF.

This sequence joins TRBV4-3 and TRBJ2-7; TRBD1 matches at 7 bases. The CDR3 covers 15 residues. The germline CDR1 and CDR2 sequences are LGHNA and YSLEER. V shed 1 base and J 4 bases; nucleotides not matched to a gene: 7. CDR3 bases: TGCGCCAGCAGCCAAGTCCGACAGGGCGGTTACGAGCAGTACTTC. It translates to CASSQVRQGGYEQYF.

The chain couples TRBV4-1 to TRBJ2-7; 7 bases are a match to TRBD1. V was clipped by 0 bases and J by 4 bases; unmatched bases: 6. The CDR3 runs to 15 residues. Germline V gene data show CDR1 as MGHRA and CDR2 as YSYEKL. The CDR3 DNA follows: TGCGCCAGCAGCCAAGAACGGGACAGAGAGTACGAGCAGTACTTC. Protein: CASSQERDREYEQYF.

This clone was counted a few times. In nucleotides, the CDR3 is TGTGCCACCAGCAGAGAATGGGCGAACACTGAAGCTTTCTTT. Translated, it gives CATSREWANTEAFF. The chain joins TRBV15 to TRBJ1-1; D is uncertain. V dropped 0 bases and J dropped 1 base, with 6 bases sitting between them. There are 14 residues in the CDR3. Germline loops: CDR1 LNHNV, CDR2 YYDKDF (reference sequence).

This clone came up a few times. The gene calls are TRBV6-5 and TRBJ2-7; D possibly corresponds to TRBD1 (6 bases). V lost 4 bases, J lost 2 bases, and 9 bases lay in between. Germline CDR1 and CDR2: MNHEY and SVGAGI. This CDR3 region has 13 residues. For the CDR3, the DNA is TGTGCCAGCAGTTCAGGGGTGACCTACGAGCAGTACTTC. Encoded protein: CASSSGVTYEQYF.

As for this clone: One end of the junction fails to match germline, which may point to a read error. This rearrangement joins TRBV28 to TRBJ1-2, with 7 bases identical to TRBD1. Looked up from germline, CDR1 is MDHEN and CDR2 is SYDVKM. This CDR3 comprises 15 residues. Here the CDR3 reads CASNLLTGANYGYTF. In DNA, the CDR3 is TGTGCCAGCAATTTACTCACAGGGGCCAACTATGGCTACACCTTC.

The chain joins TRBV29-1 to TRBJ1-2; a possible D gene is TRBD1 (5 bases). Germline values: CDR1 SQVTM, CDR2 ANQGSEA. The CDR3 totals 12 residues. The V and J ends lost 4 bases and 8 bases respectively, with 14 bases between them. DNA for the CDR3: TGCAGCGTTGTCGAGGGGCTAGGAGGCTACACCTTC. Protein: CSVVEGLGGYTF.

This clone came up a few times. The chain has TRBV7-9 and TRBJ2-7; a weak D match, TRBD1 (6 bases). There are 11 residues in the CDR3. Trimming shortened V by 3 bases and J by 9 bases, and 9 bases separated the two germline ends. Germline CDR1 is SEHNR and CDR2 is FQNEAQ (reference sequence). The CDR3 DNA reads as TGTGCCAGCAGCTTGGACAGAGCGCAGTACTTC. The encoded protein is CASSLDRAQYF.

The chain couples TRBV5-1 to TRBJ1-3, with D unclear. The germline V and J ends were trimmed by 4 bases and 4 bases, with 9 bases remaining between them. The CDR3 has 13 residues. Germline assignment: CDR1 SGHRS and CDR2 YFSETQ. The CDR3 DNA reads TGCGCCAGCAGCGCTGGCGGGGGAAACACCATATATTTT. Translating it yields CASSAGGGNTIYF.

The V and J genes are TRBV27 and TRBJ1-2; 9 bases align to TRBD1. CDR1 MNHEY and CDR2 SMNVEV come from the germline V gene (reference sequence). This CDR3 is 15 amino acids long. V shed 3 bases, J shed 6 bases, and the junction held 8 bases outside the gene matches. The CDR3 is CASSFLQGAEHGYTF. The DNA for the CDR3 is TGTGCCAGCAGTTTTTTACAGGGGGCCGAACATGGCTACACCTTC.

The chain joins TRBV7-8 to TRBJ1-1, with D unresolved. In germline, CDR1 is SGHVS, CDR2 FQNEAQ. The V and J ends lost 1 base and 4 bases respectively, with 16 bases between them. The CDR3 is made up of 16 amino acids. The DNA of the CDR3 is TGTGCCAGCAGCTTAGGACCAGGCCCCGGCGGCACTGAAGCTTTCTTT. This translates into CASSLGPGPGGTEAFF.

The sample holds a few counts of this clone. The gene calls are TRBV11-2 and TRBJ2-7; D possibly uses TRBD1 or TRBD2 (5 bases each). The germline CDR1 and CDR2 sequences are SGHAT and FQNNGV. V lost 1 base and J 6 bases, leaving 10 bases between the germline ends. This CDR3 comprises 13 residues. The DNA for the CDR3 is TGTGCCAGCAGCTTAGCCGGGACGGGCGAGCAGTACTTC. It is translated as CASSLAGTGEQYF. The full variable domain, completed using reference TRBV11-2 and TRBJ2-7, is EAGVAQSPRYKIIEKRQSVAFWCNPISGHATLYWYQQILGQGPKLLIQFQNNGVVDDSQLPKDRFSAERLKGVDSTLKIQPAKLEDSAVYLCASSLAGTGEQYFGPGTRLTVT.

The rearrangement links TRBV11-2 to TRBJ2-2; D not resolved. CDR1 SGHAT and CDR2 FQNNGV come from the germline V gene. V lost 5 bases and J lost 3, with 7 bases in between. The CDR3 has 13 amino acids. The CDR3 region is CASSPRDTGELFF. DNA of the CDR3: TGTGCCAGCAGCCCCAGAGACACCGGGGAGCTGTTTTTT.

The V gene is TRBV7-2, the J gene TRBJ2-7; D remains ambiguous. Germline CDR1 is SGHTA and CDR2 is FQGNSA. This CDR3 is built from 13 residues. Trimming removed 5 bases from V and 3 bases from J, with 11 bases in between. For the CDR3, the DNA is TGTGCCAGCAGCACCAACCCCGGCTACGAGCAGTACTTC. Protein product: CASSTNPGYEQYF. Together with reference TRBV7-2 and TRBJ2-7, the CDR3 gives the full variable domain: GAGVSQSPSNKVTEKGKDVELRCDPISGHTALYWYRQSLGQGLEFLIYFQGNSAPDKSGLPSDRFSAERTGGSVSTLTIQRTQQEDSAVYLCASSTNPGYEQYFGPGTRLTVT.

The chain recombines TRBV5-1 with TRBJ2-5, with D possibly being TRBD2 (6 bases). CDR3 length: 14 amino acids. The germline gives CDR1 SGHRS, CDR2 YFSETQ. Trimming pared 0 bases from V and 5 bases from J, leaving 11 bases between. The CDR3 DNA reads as TGCGCCAGCAGCTTGGTAGTAGGGAGGGAGACCCAGTACTTC. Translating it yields CASSLVVGRETQYF.

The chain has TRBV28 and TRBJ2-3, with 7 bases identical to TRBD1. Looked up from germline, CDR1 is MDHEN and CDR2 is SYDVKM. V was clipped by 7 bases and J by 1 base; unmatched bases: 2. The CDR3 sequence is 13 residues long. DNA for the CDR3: TGTGCCAGCAATGGACAGGGCACAGATACGCAGTATTTT. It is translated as CASNGQGTDTQYF.

DNA for the CDR3: TGTGCCATCAGTGAAGGAGGCACTGAAGCTTTCTTT. This codes for CAISEGGTEAFF. This sequence joins TRBV10-3 and TRBJ1-1; no firm D call. The germline gives CDR1 ENHRY, CDR2 SYGVKD. V was trimmed by 3 bases and J by 4 bases, leaving 6 bases between them. This CDR3 is 12 amino acids long.